The clone carrying this T cell receptor (beta chain) appeared many times. Its matching antigen is unknown. The germline CDR1 and CDR2 sequences are MGHDK and SYGVNS. The CDR3 totals 12 residues. Trimming took off 2 bases at V and 4 bases at J, with 5 bases between the two ends. Patients sequenced had flow cytometry evidence of CD8+CD57+ cell expansion. A severe acquired aplastic anemia diagnosis applied to all patients. Sampling of blood occurred while the patients had still received no therapy. Genomic DNA provided the template from which TCR beta VDJ and CDR3 profiles were obtained. Each CDR3 protein gets one entry after TCRdb re-called the reads with MiXCR. Of approximately 180,000 distinct CDR3 sequences listed, 50% to 65% are singletons. The data were obtained in a study of CD8+CD57+ T cells in acquired aplastic anemia. Whole-study results and caveats: For CD8+ Simpson's diversity, patients and controls showed no significant difference.

This TCR was sampled from a human donor with aplastic anemia. The genes are TRBV25-1 and TRBJ1-1; D not resolved. Sequencing used sorted CD4+, CD8+, or CD8+CD57+ T cells (not recorded which) from PBMCs. The CDR3 reads CASSEAGTEAFF. The CDR3 bases are TGTGCCAGCAGTGAAGCGGGCACTGAAGCTTTCTTT.